The sequence of this TCR beta chain was determined in a study of technical replicates of blood from a handful of donors. V lost 0 bases to trimming and J lost 1 base, with 4 bases between them. This CDR3 has 13 residues. CDR1 and CDR2 from the germline V gene are SGHRS and YFSETQ. Here immunoSEQ multiplex PCR was the method, and the copy in TCRdb shows in-frame clones only, minus some. In the table there are about 83,000 clones, 90% to 95% of which are singletons. Sample: T cells isolated from PBMCs. The receptor's source is a human donor in good health. The chain carries TRBV5-1 and TRBJ1-2; no clear D gene. In DNA form, the CDR3 reads TGCGCCAGCAGCTTGGGTAGTAACTATGGCTACACCTTC. As protein: CASSLGSNYGYTF.